This T cell receptor (beta chain) stems from a study of T-cell memory formation after mild COVID-19. Study results and limitations: Confirmation was lacking for SARS-CoV-2 specificity of second-wave clones that peaked on day 37. While clones contracting from day 15 to 85 were balanced between CD4 and CD8, later expanders leaned CD4+.

CDR3 length: 14 amino acids. J was trimmed by 7 bases and V by 3 bases; bases with no gene match: 6. Per germline, CDR1 MGHDK and CDR2 SYGVNS. Note on this clonotype: What it binds is unknown.

TCR alpha and TCR beta cDNA libraries carrying sample barcodes and UMIs were produced by 5'RACE using constant-segment primers. TCRdb analysed the 5' RACE reads with MiXCR anew, one entry per CDR3 protein. The sample consists of 100,000 to 130,000 distinct CDR3 sequences, roughly 14% of them appearing once. Sequencing used PBMCs or a T cell subset sorted from them (not recorded which). This chain uses TRBV25-1 with TRBJ1-1; 9 bases map to TRBD1. The origin of this receptor is a man in his late teens or twenties who had mild COVID-19 (a few samples of this study predate the infection). Cell type and time point are not known. DNA for the CDR3: TGTGCCAGCAGTGACTTAACAGGGGGCCGTGAAGCTTTCTTT. Protein sequence: CASSDLTGGREAFF.